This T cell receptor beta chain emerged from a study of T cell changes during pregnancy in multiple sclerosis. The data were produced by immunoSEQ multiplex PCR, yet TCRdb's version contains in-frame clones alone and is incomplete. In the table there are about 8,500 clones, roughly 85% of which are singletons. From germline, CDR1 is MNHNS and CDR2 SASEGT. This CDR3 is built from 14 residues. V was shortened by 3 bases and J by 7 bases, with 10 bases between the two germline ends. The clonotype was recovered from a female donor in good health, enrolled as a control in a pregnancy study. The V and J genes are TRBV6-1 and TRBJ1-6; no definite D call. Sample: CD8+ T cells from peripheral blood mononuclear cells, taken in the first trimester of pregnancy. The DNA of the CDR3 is TGTGCCAGCAGTGACGGGTCGGCAAATTCACCCCTCCACTTT. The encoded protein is CASSDGSANSPLHF.